This TCR beta chain is from a study of T cells in Graves' hyperthyroidism and ophthalmopathy. TCR beta CDR3 sequences were amplified from RNA transcripts. Primed by the HTBI set, a first-round RT-PCR was run on the TCR CDR3. TCRdb analysed the multiplex PCR reads with MiXCR anew, one entry per CDR3 protein. The table has approximately 510,000 distinct CDR3 sequences, about 46% seen once. The germline V gene encodes CDR1 MDHEN and CDR2 SYDVKM. With V trimmed by 7 bases and J by 5 bases, 4 bases remained unmatched. The CDR3 is 12 residues long. This clonotype was observed at least ten times. Input material: peripheral blood or thyroid tissue (not recorded which). The J gene is TRBJ2-5, the V gene TRBV28; 7 bases line up with TRBD1. The receptor was derived from an adult woman with Graves' disease, either hyperthyroidism or ophthalmopathy (not recorded which). The CDR3 coding sequence is TGTGCCAGCACCAGGGGGTCTGAGACCCAGTACTTC. Translation gives CASTRGSETQYF. The full variable domain, completed using reference TRBV28 and TRBJ2-5, is DVKVTQSSRYLVKRTGEKVFLECVQDMDHENMFWYRQDPGLGLRLIYFSYDVKMKEKGDIPEGYSVSREKKERFSLILESASTNQTSMYLCASTRGSETQYFGPGTRLLVL.